This T cell receptor (beta chain) was sequenced in a study of CD8 T cells in ankylosing spondylitis. MiXCR, applied by TCRdb to the 5' RACE reads, yields one record per CDR3 protein. The data hold 55,000 or so distinct CDR3 sequences, with roughly 7.4% observed a single time. CDR3 length: 13 residues. In germline, CDR1 is SQVTM, CDR2 ANQGSEA. V was pared by 3 bases and J by 3 bases, with 11 bases between. This clonotype appeared many times. Sequencing was carried out using blood, either unsorted or a sorted T cell fraction (not recorded which). The chain joins TRBV29-1 to TRBJ1-1; possibly TRBD1 for D (5 bases). This receptor was taken from a female donor with ankylosing spondylitis or in good health (not recorded which). The CDR3 spells CSVDPDTYTEAFF. The DNA of the CDR3 is TGCAGCGTTGACCCGGACACCTACACTGAAGCTTTCTTT.